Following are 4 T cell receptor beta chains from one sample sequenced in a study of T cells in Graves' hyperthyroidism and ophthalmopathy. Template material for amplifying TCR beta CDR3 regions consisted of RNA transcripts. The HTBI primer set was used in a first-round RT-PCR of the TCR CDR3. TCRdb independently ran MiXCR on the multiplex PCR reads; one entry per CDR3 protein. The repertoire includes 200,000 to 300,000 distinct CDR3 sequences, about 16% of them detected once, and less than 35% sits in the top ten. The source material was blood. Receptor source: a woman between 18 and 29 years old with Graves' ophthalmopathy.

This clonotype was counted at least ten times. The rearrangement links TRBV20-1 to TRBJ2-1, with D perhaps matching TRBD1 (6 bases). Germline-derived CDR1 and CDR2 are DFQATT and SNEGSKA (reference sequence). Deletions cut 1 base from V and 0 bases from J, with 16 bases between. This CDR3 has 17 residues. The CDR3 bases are TGCAGTGCTAGAGTTTATAGAGGGGGAGACTCCTACAATGAGCAGTTCTTC. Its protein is CSARVYRGGDSYNEQFF.

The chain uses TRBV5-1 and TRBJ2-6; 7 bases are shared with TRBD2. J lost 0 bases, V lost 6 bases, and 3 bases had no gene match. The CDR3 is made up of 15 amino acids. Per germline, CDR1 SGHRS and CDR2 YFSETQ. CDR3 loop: CASNSGPSGANVLTF. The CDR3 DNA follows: TGCGCCAGCAATAGCGGGCCCTCTGGGGCCAACGTCCTGACTTTC.

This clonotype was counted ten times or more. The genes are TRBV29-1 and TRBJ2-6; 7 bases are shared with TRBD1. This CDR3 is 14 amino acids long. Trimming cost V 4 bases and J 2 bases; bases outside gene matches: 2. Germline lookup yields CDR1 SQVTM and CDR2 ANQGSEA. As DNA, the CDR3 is TGCAGCGTTGCAGACAGGGCTGGGGCCAACGTCCTGACTTTC. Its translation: CSVADRAGANVLTF. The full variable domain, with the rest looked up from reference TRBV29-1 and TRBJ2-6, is SAVISQKPSRDICQRGTSLTIQCQVDSQVTMMFWYRQQPGQSLTLIATANQGSEATYESGFVIDKFPISRPNLTFSTLTVSNMSPEDSSIYLCSVADRAGANVLTFGAGSRLTVL.

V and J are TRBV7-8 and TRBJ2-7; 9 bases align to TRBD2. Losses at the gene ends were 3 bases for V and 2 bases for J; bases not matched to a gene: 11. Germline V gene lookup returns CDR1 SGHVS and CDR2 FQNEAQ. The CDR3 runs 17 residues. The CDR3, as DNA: TGTGCCAGCAGCTTCCCTATAGCGGGAGCGGACCCCTACGAGCAGTACTTC. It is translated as CASSFPIAGADPYEQYF.